This T cell receptor (beta chain) was identified in a study of blood T cell repertoires in COVID-19. The overall study: From the United States, Italy and Spain came samples of acute and convalescent COVID-19. T cells, B-cell-depleted T cells, or PBMCs supplied cDNA or gDNA.

Profiling relied on immunoSEQ multiplex PCR, and the TCRdb table lists in-frame clones only, not all of them. The sample lists roughly 200,000 clones; around 90% were seen once. With V trimmed by 5 bases and J by 0 bases, 4 bases remained unmatched. The V gene's germline CDR1 is MNHNY and CDR2 SVGAGI (reference sequence). The CDR3 consists of 15 residues. What was sequenced was peripheral blood. The gene calls are TRBV6-6 and TRBJ2-3; TRBD1 matches at 8 bases. The receptor's source is a man aged 55 to 69 with acute or convalescent COVID-19. The CDR3 DNA reads as TGTGCCAGCAGTCTACGGACAGGGAGCACAGATACGCAGTATTTT. This gives the protein CASSLRTGSTDTQYF.